This note documents a single T cell receptor (beta chain) sequence. Its antigen is undetermined. CDR1 is MNHEY and CDR2 is SMNVEV in the germline V gene (reference sequence). V dropped 4 bases and J dropped 1; count of bases not matched to a gene: 2. This CDR3 has 15 amino acids. This record comes from a study of identical twins. Study conclusions and caveats: Abundant beta clonotypes from cord blood bore fewer insertions; memory repertoires lacked this pattern.

All donors were healthy, and all were Caucasian. MiXCR, run by TCRdb on the 5' RACE reads, gives a single entry per CDR3 protein. The sample holds around 250,000 distinct CDR3 sequences, about 8.5% seen once. This sample was shared with a second study, whose subject was yellow fever vaccine responses in identical twins. That publication notes: Reportedly, twins showed a vaccine T cell response that looked partly convergent and partly personalized.

This sequence originates from a woman younger than 35 in good health. Sequenced material: CD8+ T cells sorted from blood. This chain links TRBV27 with TRBJ2-5; 11 positions agree with TRBD2. CDR3 coding DNA: TGTGCCAGCAGTTACCTAGCGGGAGGCCAAGAGACCCAGTACTTC. Translation gives CASSYLAGGQETQYF.